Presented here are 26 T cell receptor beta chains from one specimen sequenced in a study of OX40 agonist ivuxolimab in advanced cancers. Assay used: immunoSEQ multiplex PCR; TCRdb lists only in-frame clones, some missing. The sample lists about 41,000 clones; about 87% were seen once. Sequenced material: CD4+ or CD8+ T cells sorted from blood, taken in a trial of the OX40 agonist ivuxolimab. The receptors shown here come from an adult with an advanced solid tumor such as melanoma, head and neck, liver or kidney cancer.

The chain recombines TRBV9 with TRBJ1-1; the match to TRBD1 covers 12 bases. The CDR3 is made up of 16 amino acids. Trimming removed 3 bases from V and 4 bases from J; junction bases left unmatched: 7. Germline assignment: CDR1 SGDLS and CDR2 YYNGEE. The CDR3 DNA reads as TGTGCCAGCAGCGCCGGGGACAGGGGGCGGGTCACTGAAGCTTTCTTT. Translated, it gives CASSAGDRGRVTEAFF.

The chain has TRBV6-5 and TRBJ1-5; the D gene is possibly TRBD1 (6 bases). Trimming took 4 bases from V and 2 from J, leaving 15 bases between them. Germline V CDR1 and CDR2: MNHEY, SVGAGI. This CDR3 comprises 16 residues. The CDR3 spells CASSSAGQNRNQPQHF. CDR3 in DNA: TGTGCCAGCAGTTCTGCCGGACAGAACCGCAATCAGCCCCAGCATTTT.

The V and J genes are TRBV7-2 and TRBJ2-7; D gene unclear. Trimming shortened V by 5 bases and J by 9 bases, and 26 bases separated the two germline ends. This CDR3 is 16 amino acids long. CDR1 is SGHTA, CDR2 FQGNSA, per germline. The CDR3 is CASSLSRSSGEARQYF. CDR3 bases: TGTGCCAGCAGCCTCTCCCGATCCAGTGGGGAAGCTAGGCAGTACTTC.

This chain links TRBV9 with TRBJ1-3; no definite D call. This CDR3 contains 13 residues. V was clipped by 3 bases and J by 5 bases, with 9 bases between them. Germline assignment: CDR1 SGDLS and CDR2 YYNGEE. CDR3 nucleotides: TGTGCCAGCAGCGGGTCAACGCGAAACACCATATATTTT. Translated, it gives CASSGSTRNTIYF.

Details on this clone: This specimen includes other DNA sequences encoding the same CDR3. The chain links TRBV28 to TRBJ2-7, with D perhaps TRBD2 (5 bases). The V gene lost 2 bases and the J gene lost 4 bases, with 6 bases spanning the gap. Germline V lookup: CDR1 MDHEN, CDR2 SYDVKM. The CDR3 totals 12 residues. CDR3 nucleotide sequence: TGTGCCAGCAGTTTAGGAGGATACGAGCAGTACTTC. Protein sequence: CASSLGGYEQYF.

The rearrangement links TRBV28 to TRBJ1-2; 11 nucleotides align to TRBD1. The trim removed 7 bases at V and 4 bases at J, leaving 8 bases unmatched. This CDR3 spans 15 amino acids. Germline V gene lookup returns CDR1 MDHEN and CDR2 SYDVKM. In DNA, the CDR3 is TGTGCCAGCACCACTTCGGGGACAGGGGGCTATGGCTACACCTTC. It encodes CASTTSGTGGYGYTF.

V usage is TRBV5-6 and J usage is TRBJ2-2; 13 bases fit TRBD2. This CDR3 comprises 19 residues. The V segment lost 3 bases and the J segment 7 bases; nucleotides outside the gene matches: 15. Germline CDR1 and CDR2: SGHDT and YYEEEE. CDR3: CASSSVGQGLAGLYGELFF. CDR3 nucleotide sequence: TGTGCCAGCAGCTCCGTGGGTCAGGGACTAGCGGGATTGTACGGGGAGCTGTTTTTT. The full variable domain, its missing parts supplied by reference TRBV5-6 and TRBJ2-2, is DAGVTQSPTHLIKTRGQQVTLRCSPKSGHDTVSWYQQALGQGPQFIFQYYEEEERQRGNFPDRFSGHQFPNYSSELNVNALLLGDSALYLCASSSVGQGLAGLYGELFFGEGSRLTVL.

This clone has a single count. CDR3 in amino acids: CAWSLLSGNTIYF. The CDR3 DNA reads TGTGCCTGGAGTCTCCTCTCTGGAAACACCATATATTTT. The chain has TRBV30 and TRBJ1-3, with D hard to call. The CDR3 is 13 amino acids. Trimming shortened V by 2 bases and J by 0 bases, and 5 bases separated the two germline ends. Germline V gene sequence: CDR1 GTSNPN, CDR2 SVGIG (reference sequence). The full variable domain, its missing parts supplied by reference TRBV30 and TRBJ1-3, is SQTIHQWPATLVQPVGSPLSLECTVEGTSNPNLYWYRQAAGRGLQLLFYSVGIGQISSEVPQNLSASRPQDRQFILSSKKLLLSDSGFYLCAWSLLSGNTIYFGEGSWLTVV.

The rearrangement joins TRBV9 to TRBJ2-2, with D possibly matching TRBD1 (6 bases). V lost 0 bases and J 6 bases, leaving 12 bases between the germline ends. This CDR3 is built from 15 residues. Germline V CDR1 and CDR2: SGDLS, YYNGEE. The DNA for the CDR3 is TGTGCCAGCAGCGTAGGGAACAGGGTAGCCGGGGAGCTGTTTTTT. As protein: CASSVGNRVAGELFF.

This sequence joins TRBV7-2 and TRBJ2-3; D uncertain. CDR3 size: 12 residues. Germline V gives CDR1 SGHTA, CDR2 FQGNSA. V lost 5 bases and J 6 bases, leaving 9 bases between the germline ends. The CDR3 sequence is CASSHQRDTQYF. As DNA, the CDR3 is TGTGCCAGCAGCCATCAGAGGGATACGCAGTATTTT.

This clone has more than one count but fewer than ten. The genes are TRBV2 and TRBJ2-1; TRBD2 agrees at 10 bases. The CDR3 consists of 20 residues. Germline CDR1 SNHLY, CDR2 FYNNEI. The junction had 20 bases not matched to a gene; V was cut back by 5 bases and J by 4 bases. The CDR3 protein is CASSPTQHLLAGDWYNEQFF. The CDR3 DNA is TGTGCCAGCAGTCCTACTCAACACCTTCTAGCGGGAGATTGGTACAATGAGCAGTTCTTC.

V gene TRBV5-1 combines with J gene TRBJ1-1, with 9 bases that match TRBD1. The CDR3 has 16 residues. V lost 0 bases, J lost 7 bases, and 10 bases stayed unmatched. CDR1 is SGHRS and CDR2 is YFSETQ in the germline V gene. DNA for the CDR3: TGCGCCAGCAGCTTGGAGGGACAGGGACGTTGGGGTGAAGCTTTCTTT. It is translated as CASSLEGQGRWGEAFF.

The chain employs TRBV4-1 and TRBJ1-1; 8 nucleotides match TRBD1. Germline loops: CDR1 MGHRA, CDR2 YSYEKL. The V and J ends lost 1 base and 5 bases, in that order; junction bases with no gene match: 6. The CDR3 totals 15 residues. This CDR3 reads CASSQATGGTTEAFF. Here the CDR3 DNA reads TGCGCCAGCAGCCAAGCAACAGGGGGAACGACTGAAGCTTTCTTT.

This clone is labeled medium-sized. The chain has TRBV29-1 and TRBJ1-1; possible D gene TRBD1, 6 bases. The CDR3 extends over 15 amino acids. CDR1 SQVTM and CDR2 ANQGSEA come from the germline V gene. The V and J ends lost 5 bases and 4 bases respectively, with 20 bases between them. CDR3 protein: CSVMGGSQVSTEAFF. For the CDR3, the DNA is TGCAGCGTTATGGGGGGCTCCCAAGTCAGCACTGAAGCTTTCTTT.

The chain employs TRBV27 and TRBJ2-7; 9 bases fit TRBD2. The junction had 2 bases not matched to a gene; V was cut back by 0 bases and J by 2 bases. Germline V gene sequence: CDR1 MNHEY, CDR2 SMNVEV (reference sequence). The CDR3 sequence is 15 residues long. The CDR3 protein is CASSLSPSGTYEQYF. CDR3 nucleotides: TGTGCCAGCAGTTTATCACCTAGCGGGACCTACGAGCAGTACTTC.

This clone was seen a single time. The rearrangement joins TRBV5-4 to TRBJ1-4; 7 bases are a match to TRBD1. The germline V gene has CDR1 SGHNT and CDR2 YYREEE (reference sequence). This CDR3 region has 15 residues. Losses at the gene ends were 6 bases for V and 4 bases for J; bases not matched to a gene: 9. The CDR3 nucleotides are TGTGCCAGCACCACGGTGGGACAGAATAATGAAAAACTGTTTTTT. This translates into CASTTVGQNNEKLFF.

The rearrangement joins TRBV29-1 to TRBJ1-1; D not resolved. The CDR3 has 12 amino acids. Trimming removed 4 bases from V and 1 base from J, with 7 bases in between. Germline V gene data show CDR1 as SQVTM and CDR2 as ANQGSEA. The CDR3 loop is CSVAYRNTEAFF. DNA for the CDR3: TGCAGCGTTGCATACAGGAACACTGAAGCTTTCTTT.

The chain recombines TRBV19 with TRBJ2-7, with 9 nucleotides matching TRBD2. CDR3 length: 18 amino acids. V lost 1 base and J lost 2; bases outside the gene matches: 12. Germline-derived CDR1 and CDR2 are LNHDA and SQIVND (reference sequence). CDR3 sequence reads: CASSIVGGGASGAYEQYF. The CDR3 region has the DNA TGTGCCAGTAGTATAGTCGGAGGCGGGGCTAGCGGGGCCTACGAGCAGTACTTC.

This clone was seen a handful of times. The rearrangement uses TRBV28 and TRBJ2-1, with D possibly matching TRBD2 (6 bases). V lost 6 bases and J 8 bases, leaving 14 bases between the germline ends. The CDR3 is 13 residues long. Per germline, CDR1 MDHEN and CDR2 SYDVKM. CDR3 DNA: TGTGCCAGCAGCGGGAGAGCTAAGGATGAGCAGTTCTTC. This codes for CASSGRAKDEQFF.

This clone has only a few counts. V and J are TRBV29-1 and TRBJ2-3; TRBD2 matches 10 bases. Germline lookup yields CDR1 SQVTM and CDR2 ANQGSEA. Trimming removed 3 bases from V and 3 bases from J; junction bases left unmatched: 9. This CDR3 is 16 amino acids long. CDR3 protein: CSVEGAAGGRTDTQYF. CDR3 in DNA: TGCAGCGTTGAGGGGGCAGCGGGAGGGAGAACAGATACGCAGTATTTT.

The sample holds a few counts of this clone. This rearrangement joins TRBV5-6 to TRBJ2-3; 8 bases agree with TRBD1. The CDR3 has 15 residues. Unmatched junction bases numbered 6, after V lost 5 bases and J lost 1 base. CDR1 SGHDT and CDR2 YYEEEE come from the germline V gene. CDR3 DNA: TGTGCCAGCAGGTTCAGGGGGCTCGGCACAGATACGCAGTATTTT. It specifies CASRFRGLGTDTQYF.

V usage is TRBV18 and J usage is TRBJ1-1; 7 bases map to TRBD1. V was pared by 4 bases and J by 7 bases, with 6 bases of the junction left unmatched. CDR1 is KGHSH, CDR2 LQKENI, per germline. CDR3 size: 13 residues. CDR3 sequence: CASSRSDRFEAFF. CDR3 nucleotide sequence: TGTGCCAGCTCACGATCGGACAGGTTTGAAGCTTTCTTT.

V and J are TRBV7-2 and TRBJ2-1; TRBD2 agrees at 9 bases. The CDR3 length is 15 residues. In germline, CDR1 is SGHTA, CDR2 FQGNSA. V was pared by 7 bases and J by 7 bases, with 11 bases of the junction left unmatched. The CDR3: CASTLGSGGWNEQFF. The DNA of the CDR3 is TGTGCCAGCACCCTGGGAAGCGGGGGGTGGAATGAGCAGTTCTTC.

The DNA for the CDR3 is TGCAGCGTTGACAGTCAGCTCTCCGGTTCGGGCTACACCTTC. As protein: CSVDSQLSGSGYTF. The chain combines TRBV29-1 with TRBJ1-2, with D uncertain. Germline loops: CDR1 SQVTM, CDR2 ANQGSEA. The CDR3 contains 14 residues. The V gene lost 3 bases and the J gene lost 8 bases, with 19 bases spanning the gap.

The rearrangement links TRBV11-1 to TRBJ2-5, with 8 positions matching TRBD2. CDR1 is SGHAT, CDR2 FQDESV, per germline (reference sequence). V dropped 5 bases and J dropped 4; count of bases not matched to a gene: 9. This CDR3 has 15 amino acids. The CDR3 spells CASSRSVAGTETQYF. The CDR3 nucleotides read TGTGCCAGCAGCCGATCCGTAGCGGGGACAGAGACCCAGTACTTC.

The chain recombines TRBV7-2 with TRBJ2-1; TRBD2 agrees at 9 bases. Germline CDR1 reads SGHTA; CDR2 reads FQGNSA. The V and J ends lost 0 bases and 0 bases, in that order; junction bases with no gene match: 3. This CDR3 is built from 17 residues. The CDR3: CASSLAPSGTSYNEQFF. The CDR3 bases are TGTGCCAGCAGCTTAGCGCCTAGCGGGACCTCCTACAATGAGCAGTTCTTC.